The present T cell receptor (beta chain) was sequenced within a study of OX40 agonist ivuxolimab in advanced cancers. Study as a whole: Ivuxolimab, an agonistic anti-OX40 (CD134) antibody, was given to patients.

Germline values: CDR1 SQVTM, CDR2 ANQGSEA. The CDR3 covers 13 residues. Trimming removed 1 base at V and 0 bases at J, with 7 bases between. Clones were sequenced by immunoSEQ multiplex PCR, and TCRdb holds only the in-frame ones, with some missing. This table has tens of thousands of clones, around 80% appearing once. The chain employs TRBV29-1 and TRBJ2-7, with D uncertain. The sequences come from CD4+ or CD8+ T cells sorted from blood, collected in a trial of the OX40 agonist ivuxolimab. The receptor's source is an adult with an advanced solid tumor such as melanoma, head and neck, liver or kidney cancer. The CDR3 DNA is TGCAGCGTTGAAGCTTCCCACTCCTACGAGCAGTACTTC. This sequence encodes CSVEASHSYEQYF.